This TCR beta chain was captured by sequencing in a study of PD-1 blockade in classical Hodgkin lymphoma. Overall study results and limits: TCR diversity in CD4+, not CD8+, cells rose significantly by C4D1. Underlying causes for the observed repertoire differences were not defined, possibly disease activity or prior therapy. The study found complete responders had baseline diversity similar to newly diagnosed patients.

Time point given: cycle 4 day 1 (C4D1), after more than five weeks of nivolumab. Exposure to brentuximab vedotin varied, and each patient had relapsed following autologous stem cell transplantation. Using magnetic negative selection, the CD4+ T cells were separated out of thawed PBMCs. Complete response, partial response or progressive disease were the best responses. Method: immunoSEQ multiplex PCR; TCRdb's copy keeps in-frame clones and lacks some. The sample yields nearly 20,000 clones, over 65% seen once. Per germline, CDR1 SGHRS and CDR2 YFSETQ. Germline trimming cut 4 bases from V and 3 bases from J; bases unmatched to any gene: 4. CDR3 length: 14 amino acids. Worth noting for this clone: Its antigen is unidentified.

The sequence was collected from a human donor with classical Hodgkin lymphoma. This chain uses TRBV5-1 with TRBJ2-3, with TRBD2 identical over 8 bases. The source material was CD4+ T cells from blood, sampled before the fourth cycle of nivolumab. The CDR3 loop is CASSLGLVTDTQYF. Here the CDR3 DNA reads TGCGCCAGCAGCCTGGGACTAGTAACAGATACGCAGTATTTT. Full variable domain (missing parts from reference TRBV5-1 and TRBJ2-3): KAGVTQTPRYLIKTRGQQVTLSCSPISGHRSVSWYQQTPGQGLQFLFEYFSETQRNKGNFPGRFSGRQFSNSRSEMNVSTLELGDSALYLCASSLGLVTDTQYFGPGTRLTVL.